A selection of T cell receptor beta chains follows, all from one sample in a study of cytomegalovirus exposure and HLA in healthy donors. Sequencing used immunoSEQ multiplex PCR; TCRdb keeps in-frame clones, though not all of them. The data hold about 93,000 clones, with 60% to 85% observed a single time. Sequences were obtained from PBMCs. The receptors were sampled from a boy between 5 and 17 years old in good health and CMV-seronegative. Each CDR3 is given with its conserved first and last residue. Clone sizes are given selectively: once, few, many, or a class where the clone is expanded.

j_gene,v_gene,abundance,CDR3aa
TRBJ1-1,TRBV15,NA,CATSRPRGTANTEAFF
TRBJ1-1,TRBV5-1,once,CASSFSTGAGTEAFF
TRBJ2-7,TRBV27,NA,CASSFSATYEQYF
TRBJ2-5,TRBV4-3,NA,CASSQEGGPGGAYQETQYF
TRBJ1-1,TRBV7-8,NA,CASSPLGAGVF
TRBJ1-5,TRBV19,NA,CASNPTGNQPQHF
TRBJ2-1,TRBV6-1,NA,CASSVTSETYNEQFF
TRBJ1-5,TRBV6-6,NA,CASSTSDSENQPQHF
TRBJ2-1,TRBV11-1,NA,CASSLSQGSNEQFF
TRBJ2-7,TRBV30,few,CACKKLGTGLEQYF
TRBJ1-1,TRBV29-1,once,CSVDRGGTEAFF
TRBJ1-1,TRBV10-1,few,CASSGTGTGEHEAFF
TRBJ2-3,TRBV27,NA,CASMSMGGVTQYF
TRBJ1-1,TRBV7-9,NA,CASSSQGKAEAFF
TRBJ2-2,TRBV30,once,CAWSVGIGVRAREINTGELFF
TRBJ2-5,TRBV18,NA,CASSPPSNSGETQYF
TRBJ2-2,TRBV9,NA,CASSVAFGVAGEANTGELFF
TRBJ1-1,TRBV19,NA,CASIPRGLLPAEAFF
TRBJ1-1,TRBV7-2,once,CASSSDRGRTEAFF
TRBJ2-7,TRBV18,NA,CASSLTSGGTYEQYF
TRBJ2-6,TRBV4-1,NA,CASSPVPGGTGANVLTF
TRBJ2-2,TRBV5-4,NA,CASSSRDRGIPGELFF
TRBJ1-5,TRBV25-1,NA,CASSESGSQPQHF
TRBJ1-5,TRBV25-1,NA,CASSEGLNQPQHF
TRBJ1-1,TRBV4-1,NA,CASSQSWGEYTEAFF
TRBJ1-1,TRBV5-6,NA,CASSLVAENTEAFF
TRBJ2-3,TRBV30,NA,CAWSAWERTDTQYF
TRBJ1-2,TRBV27,NA,CASRGGWGYTF
TRBJ1-1,TRBV7-9,NA,CASRDRGPNTEAFF
TRBJ2-3,TRBV29-1,NA,CSVATSGDTQYF
TRBJ1-2,TRBV5-4,NA,CASSPYGQSSNYGYTF
TRBJ2-1,TRBV7-9,NA,CASSSQDTSGSNEQFF
TRBJ2-5,TRBV14,NA,CASSQGYRGRGSQETQYF
TRBJ1-2,TRBV4-1,NA,CASSQGGNGYTF
TRBJ2-1,TRBV7-6,NA,CASSRSGSGLAAINNEQFF
TRBJ2-7,TRBV6-4,NA,CASSEFGGESYEQYF
TRBJ2-5,TRBV11-3,NA,CASDRVGQETQYF
TRBJ1-5,TRBV27,once,CASSPRQTYQPQHF
TRBJ2-7,TRBV27,NA,CASSLGGDGTYEQYF
TRBJ1-1,TRBV28,NA,CASDRGTGGTSEAFF
TRBJ2-6,TRBV6-6,NA,CASSWLLGANVLTF
TRBJ2-4,TRBV19,NA,CASSMRGGEYIQYF
TRBJ2-1,TRBV7-2,NA,CASSLTEYNEQFF
TRBJ1-2,TRBV7-2,NA,CASSLAGHPAGYTF
TRBJ2-5,TRBV29-1,few,CSVESGVGETQYF
TRBJ2-7,TRBV29-1,NA,CSAGGAYEQYF
TRBJ2-7,TRBV14,NA,CASSLETASFYEQYF
TRBJ2-7,TRBV4-1,few,CASSRGTSGEYEQYF
TRBJ1-2,TRBV7-9,few,CASSLAGLADLYGYTF
TRBJ2-1,TRBV7-8,NA,CASSNTGTSGYNEQFF
TRBJ1-1,TRBV15,NA,CATSREGRGNTEAFF
TRBJ2-4,TRBV19,NA,CATGGGLAKNIQYF
TRBJ1-1,TRBV27,NA,CASSLLALSTEAFF
TRBJ1-2,TRBV6-1,few,CASSEDRGRGYTF
TRBJ1-5,TRBV19,NA,CASSIETNQPQHF
TRBJ2-7,TRBV4-3,NA,CASSQGRGQGLHEQYF
TRBJ2-7,TRBV4-3,NA,CASSSGLAGIEQYF
TRBJ1-1,TRBV7-9,NA,CASSLGDRGTEAFF
TRBJ1-1,TRBV12-5,NA,CASRSGGDTEAFF
TRBJ1-5,TRBV11-2,NA,CASSWGRGQGRGQPQHF